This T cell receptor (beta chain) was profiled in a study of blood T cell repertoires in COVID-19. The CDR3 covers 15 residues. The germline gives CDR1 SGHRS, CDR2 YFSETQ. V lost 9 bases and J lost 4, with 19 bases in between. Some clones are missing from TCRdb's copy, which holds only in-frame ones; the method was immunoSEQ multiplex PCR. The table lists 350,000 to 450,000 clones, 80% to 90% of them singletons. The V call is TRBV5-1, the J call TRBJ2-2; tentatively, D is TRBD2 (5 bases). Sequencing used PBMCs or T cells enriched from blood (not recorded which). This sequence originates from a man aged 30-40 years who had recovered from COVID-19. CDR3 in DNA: TGCGCCACCACCCGGGATGCGCTTTTCACCGGGGAGCTGTTTTTT. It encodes CATTRDALFTGELFF.